A selection of T cell receptor beta chains follows, all from one sample in a study of monozygotic twins with inflammatory bowel disease. TCRdb re-called the 5' RACE reads, yielding one record per CDR3 amino acid sequence without DNA. The sample features 88,000 or so distinct CDR3 sequences, with around 7% in its top ten. The sequenced sample was blood. The receptors derive from a human donor with ulcerative colitis or Crohn's disease, or a healthy co-twin of an affected twin (not recorded which). Each CDR3 is given with its conserved first and last residue.

V gene: TRBV5-1; J gene: TRBJ1-2; CDR3 protein: CASSGGSTYNYGYTF
V gene: TRBV20-1; J gene: TRBJ2-1; CDR3 protein: CSASSYPCGGRYKCSYNEQFF
V gene: TRBV20-1; J gene: TRBJ1-2; CDR3 protein: CSALQNDYGYTF
V gene: TRBV12-3/TRBV12-4; J gene: TRBJ1-1; CDR3 protein: CASSWGGTGNTEAFF
V gene: TRBV20-1; J gene: TRBJ2-3; CDR3 protein: CSAPIAGAYTDTQYF
V gene: TRBV20-1; J gene: TRBJ2-1; CDR3 protein: CSARTSGGPYNEQFF
V gene: TRBV4-2; J gene: TRBJ2-1; CDR3 protein: CDSSQPPGNTNEQFF
V gene: TRBV18; J gene: TRBJ2-2; CDR3 protein: CASSPLSGNTGELFF
V gene: TRBV10-2; J gene: TRBJ2-3; CDR3 protein: CASSIRAFGVTDTQYF
V gene: TRBV28; J gene: TRBJ1-1; CDR3 protein: CASRDENTEAFF
V gene: TRBV6-5; J gene: TRBJ2-7; CDR3 protein: CASSYYTSGGIRQYF
V gene: TRBV5-6; J gene: TRBJ1-1; CDR3 protein: CASSLGGQQYTEAFF
V gene: TRBV6-2/TRBV6-3; J gene: TRBJ1-4; CDR3 protein: CASSLLQGEPLQPSYHREKLFF
V gene: TRBV5-1; J gene: TRBJ1-3; CDR3 protein: CASSFGEDGNTIYF
V gene: TRBV7-2; J gene: TRBJ2-1; CDR3 protein: CASSSPRGGDTYNEQFF
V gene: TRBV20-1; J gene: TRBJ2-7; CDR3 protein: CSAGDRSYEQYF
V gene: TRBV12-3/TRBV12-4; J gene: TRBJ2-1; CDR3 protein: CASSFQDGGYNEQFF
V gene: TRBV5-1; J gene: TRBJ2-5; CDR3 protein: CASRMLAQGDQTQYF
V gene: TRBV6-1; J gene: TRBJ1-1; CDR3 protein: CASLAGGLNTEAFF
V gene: TRBV5-5; J gene: TRBJ1-2; CDR3 protein: CASSETGWAYGYTF
V gene: TRBV25-1; J gene: TRBJ1-6; CDR3 protein: CASSGEGSSYNSPLHF
V gene: TRBV4-1; J gene: TRBJ2-3; CDR3 protein: CASSQERRGAADTQYF
V gene: TRBV20-1; J gene: TRBJ2-7; CDR3 protein: CSARDWGKTYEQYF
V gene: TRBV10-3; J gene: TRBJ1-6; CDR3 protein: CAISESFGQGYNSPLHF
V gene: TRBV18; J gene: TRBJ1-5; CDR3 protein: CASSQSHFRGEVNQPQHF
V gene: TRBV21-1; J gene: TRBJ1-6; CDR3 protein: CASSSPYEKLSYSALHF
V gene: TRBV24-1; J gene: TRBJ2-3; CDR3 protein: CATSEPAAGGDAQYF
V gene: TRBV5-1; J gene: TRBJ2-1; CDR3 protein: CASSWSGRAKFF
V gene: TRBV2; J gene: TRBJ1-3; CDR3 protein: CASRQGGPSGNTIYF
V gene: TRBV4-1; J gene: TRBJ2-2; CDR3 protein: CASSPSGGVAGELFF
V gene: TRBV20-1; J gene: TRBJ1-1; CDR3 protein: CSAENERNTEAFF
V gene: TRBV5-8; J gene: TRBJ2-2; CDR3 protein: CASSVNSGTGGFGELFF
V gene: TRBV5-1; J gene: TRBJ1-1; CDR3 protein: CASSVSGGNTEAFF
V gene: TRBV27; J gene: TRBJ1-2; CDR3 protein: CASSLRQGTSYGYTF
V gene: TRBV5-4; J gene: TRBJ1-2; CDR3 protein: CASSLYLGSNYGYTF
V gene: TRBV14; J gene: TRBJ1-4; CDR3 protein: CASSPMAATNEKLFF
V gene: TRBV19; J gene: TRBJ1-2; CDR3 protein: CASSPTGQALFYGYTF
V gene: TRBV3-1; J gene: TRBJ1-2; CDR3 protein: CASSQASGQGYGYTF
V gene: TRBV7-2; J gene: TRBJ2-5; CDR3 protein: CASGGGGTKETQYF
V gene: TRBV7-2; J gene: TRBJ2-3; CDR3 protein: CASSSGDPLITDTQYF
V gene: TRBV7-6; J gene: TRBJ1-1; CDR3 protein: CASSGDGSEAFF
V gene: TRBV5-1; J gene: TRBJ1-5; CDR3 protein: CASSLDGYSNQPQHF
V gene: TRBV12-3/TRBV12-4; J gene: TRBJ2-3; CDR3 protein: CASSLAGATDTQYF
V gene: TRBV7-9; J gene: TRBJ2-7; CDR3 protein: CASSLLVTGLHRYEQYF
V gene: TRBV19; J gene: TRBJ1-1; CDR3 protein: CASSFKTSIGTEAFF
V gene: TRBV5-6; J gene: TRBJ2-1; CDR3 protein: CASSLGFPFLLSYNEQFF
V gene: TRBV12-3/TRBV12-4; J gene: TRBJ2-7; CDR3 protein: CASSPQDRGRGEQYF
V gene: TRBV5-1; J gene: TRBJ2-1; CDR3 protein: CASSFARGSYNEQFF
V gene: TRBV5-4; J gene: TRBJ1-2; CDR3 protein: CASSLEQGALRKLGYTF
V gene: TRBV7-6; J gene: TRBJ2-2; CDR3 protein: CASSLALLAGTTGELFF
V gene: TRBV7-2; J gene: TRBJ2-7; CDR3 protein: CASSLGEGDYEQYF